This T cell receptor (beta chain) emerged from a study of T-cell memory formation after mild COVID-19. To note about this clonotype: Its target is unknown.

Barcoded TCR alpha and TCR beta cDNA libraries with UMIs came from 5'RACE using constant-segment primers. TCRdb independently ran MiXCR on the 5' RACE reads; one entry per CDR3 protein. The table has some 600,000 distinct CDR3 sequences, around a sixth seen once. This CDR3 has 14 residues. V was pared by 3 bases and J by 10 bases, with 19 bases between. Germline V lookup: CDR1 DFQATT, CDR2 SNEGSKA (reference sequence). Overall study findings and caveats: For contracting clones, CD4+ ones sat mainly in CM and EM, CD8+ in EMRA. While clones contracting from day 15 to 85 were balanced between CD4 and CD8, later expanders leaned CD4+.

This TCR derives from an adult woman who had mild COVID-19 (a few samples of this study predate the infection). Cell type and time point are not known. The chain links TRBV20-1 to TRBJ2-1; possible D gene TRBD1, 7 bases. Sequences were obtained from PBMCs or a T cell subset sorted from them (not recorded which). The CDR3 loop reads CSASVPTGAGEQFF. CDR3 DNA sequence: TGCAGTGCTAGTGTACCCACAGGGGCGGGGGAGCAGTTCTTC.